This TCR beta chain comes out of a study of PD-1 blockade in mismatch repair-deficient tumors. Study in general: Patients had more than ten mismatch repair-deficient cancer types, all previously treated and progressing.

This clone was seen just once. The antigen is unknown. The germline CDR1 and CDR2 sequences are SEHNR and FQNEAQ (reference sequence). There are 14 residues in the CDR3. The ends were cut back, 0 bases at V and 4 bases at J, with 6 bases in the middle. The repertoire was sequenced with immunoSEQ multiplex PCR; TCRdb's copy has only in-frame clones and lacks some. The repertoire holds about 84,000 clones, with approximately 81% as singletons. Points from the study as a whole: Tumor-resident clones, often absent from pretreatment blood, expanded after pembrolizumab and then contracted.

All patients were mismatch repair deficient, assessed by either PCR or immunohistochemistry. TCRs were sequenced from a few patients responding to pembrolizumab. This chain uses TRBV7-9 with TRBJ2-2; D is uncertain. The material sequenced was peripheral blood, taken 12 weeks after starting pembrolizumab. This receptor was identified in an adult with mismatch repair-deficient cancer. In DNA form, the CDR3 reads TGTGCCAGCAGCTTAGCCCAGTTCACCGGGGAGCTGTTTTTT. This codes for CASSLAQFTGELFF. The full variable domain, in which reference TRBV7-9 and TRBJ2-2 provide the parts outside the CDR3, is DTGVSQNPRHKITKRGQNVTFRCDPISEHNRLYWYRQTLGQGPEFLTYFQNEAQLEKSRLLSDRFSAERPKGSFSTLEIQRTEQGDSAMYLCASSLAQFTGELFFGEGSRLTVL.